Given below is one TCR beta chain in context. The length of the CDR3 is 14 residues. From germline, CDR1 is MDHEN and CDR2 SYDVKM. V dropped 6 bases and J dropped 3; count of bases not matched to a gene: 8. Patients having uncontrolled infection, another autoimmune disease, pregnancy or lactation were not included. Used for diagnoses were clinical symptoms, serum thyroxine and TRAb, thyroid ultrasound and orbital computed tomography. The sample originates from a study of T cells in Graves' hyperthyroidism and ophthalmopathy. Amplification targeted TCR beta CDR3 regions from RNA transcripts. HTBI primers were the set used in a first-round RT-PCR of the TCR CDR3. Each CDR3 protein is one row after TCRdb ran MiXCR on the multiplex PCR reads. The data contain about 210,000 distinct CDR3 sequences, about a sixth of them seen just once; the ten biggest clones take up 50%.

The sequence was obtained from a man aged 50 or older with Graves' hyperthyroidism. Sequencing used blood. This chain links TRBV28 with TRBJ2-7; 7 bases line up with TRBD1. For the CDR3, the DNA is TGTGCCAGCAGGTCATCCGGGACAGACTACGAGCAGTACTTC. This encodes CASRSSGTDYEQYF.